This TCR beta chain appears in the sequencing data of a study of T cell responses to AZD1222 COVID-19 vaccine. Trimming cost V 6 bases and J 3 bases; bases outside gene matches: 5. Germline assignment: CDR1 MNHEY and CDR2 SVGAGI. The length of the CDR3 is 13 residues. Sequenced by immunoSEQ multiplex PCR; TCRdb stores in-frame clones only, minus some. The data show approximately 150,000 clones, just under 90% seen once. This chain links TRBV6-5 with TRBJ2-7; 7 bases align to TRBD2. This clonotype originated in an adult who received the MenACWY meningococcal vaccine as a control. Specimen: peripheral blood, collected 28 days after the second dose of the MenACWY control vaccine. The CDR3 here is CASRGLLDYEQYF. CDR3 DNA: TGTGCCAGCAGGGGACTACTTGACTACGAGCAGTACTTC.